A single sample gave rise to the 17 T cell receptor beta chains below, sequenced in a study of T cell responses to AZD1222 COVID-19 vaccine. The assay was immunoSEQ multiplex PCR, and TCRdb's table has in-frame clones only and misses some. This table holds more than 60,000 clones, roughly 90% found once. Material: peripheral blood, obtained on day 0 of AZD1222 vaccination. Receptor source: an adult in good health.

This chain connects TRBV10-1 to TRBJ2-1, with a possible D match to TRBD1 (5 bases). In germline, CDR1 is WNHNN, CDR2 SYGVQD (reference sequence). This CDR3 spans 14 amino acids. V was cut by 2 bases and J by 7 bases, with 12 bases left in between. This chain's CDR3 is CASSEGRDENEQFF. The CDR3 bases are TGCGCCAGCAGTGAGGGCAGGGATGAGAATGAGCAGTTCTTC.

The rearrangement uses TRBV30 and TRBJ1-5; D remains unclear. The V end was cut by 0 bases, the J end by 3 bases, with 15 bases between. Germline CDR1 GTSNPN, CDR2 SVGIG (reference sequence). This CDR3 has 16 amino acids. The DNA for the CDR3 is TGTGCCTGGAGTGTAGCGCAGGAATCTTCCAATCAGCCCCAGCATTTT. This codes for CAWSVAQESSNQPQHF.

CDR3 region: CASSRDYEQYF. DNA for the CDR3: TGTGCCAGCAGCCGCGACTACGAGCAGTACTTC. The chain carries TRBV2 and TRBJ2-7; the D is unclear. The germline gives CDR1 SNHLY, CDR2 FYNNEI. The CDR3 loop spans 11 amino acids. V was trimmed by 6 bases and J by 3 bases, leaving 6 bases between them.

A word on this clone: The same CDR3 is also encoded by other DNA sequences in this sample. This chain joins TRBV7-2 and TRBJ1-1; TRBD1 matches at 10 bases. Trimming took 6 bases from V and 5 from J; bases not matched to a gene: 3. The CDR3 has 13 amino acids. CDR1 is SGHTA and CDR2 is FQGNSA in the germline V gene. The CDR3 loop is CASRRTGGTEAFF. The DNA of the CDR3 is TGTGCCAGCAGACGGACAGGGGGGACTGAAGCTTTCTTT.

This sequence joins TRBV11-3 and TRBJ2-5, with D hard to call. Trimming left V 0 bases short and J 5 bases short, with 4 bases between. Germline loops: CDR1 SGHNT, CDR2 YENEEA. This CDR3 comprises 12 residues. The CDR3 loop reads CASSLDVETQYF. The DNA for the CDR3 is TGTGCCAGCAGCTTAGATGTTGAGACCCAGTACTTC.

This clone was observed a handful of times. V gene TRBV7-6 combines with J gene TRBJ1-1; possibly TRBD1 for D (6 bases). Germline V gene data show CDR1 as SGHVS and CDR2 as FNYEAQ. V gave up 2 bases and J gave up 1 base, with 14 bases separating them. The CDR3 is made up of 16 amino acids. The CDR3 nucleotides read TGTGCCAGCAGCTTACATCCAGGGGCAGGGAACACTGAAGCTTTCTTT. It yields the protein CASSLHPGAGNTEAFF.

The V and J genes are TRBV10-3 and TRBJ2-3; 12 nucleotides agree with TRBD2. Per the germline V gene, CDR1 is ENHRY and CDR2 is SYGVKD. V trimming: 6 bases; J trimming: 5 bases; junction bases outside the gene matches: 6. The CDR3 has 15 residues. The DNA for the CDR3 is TGTGCCATCAGCACTAGCGGGGGGCGGAAAGATACGCAGTATTTT. Protein product: CAISTSGGRKDTQYF.

This clone was observed a handful of times. This chain links TRBV27 with TRBJ1-2, with 8 bases aligning to TRBD1. V shed 6 bases, J shed 8 bases, and the junction held 17 bases outside the gene matches. Germline V CDR1 and CDR2: MNHEY, SMNVEV (reference sequence). This CDR3 comprises 16 residues. CDR3 sequence (DNA): TGTGCCAGCAGCCCCTGGAGGGGACAGGTCTCGGGAGGCTACACCTTC. This codes for CASSPWRGQVSGGYTF.

The gene calls are TRBV5-1 and TRBJ1-4; D is unclear. This CDR3 has 14 residues. CDR1 is SGHRS, CDR2 YFSETQ, per germline. V lost 0 bases, J lost 8 bases, and 11 bases lay in between. The CDR3 DNA reads as TGCGCCAGCAGCTTGGGAGGGTTTACGGAAAAACTGTTTTTT. Translated, it gives CASSLGGFTEKLFF.

The V gene is TRBV5-8, the J gene TRBJ1-6; D is undetermined. Germline loops: CDR1 SGHTS, CDR2 YDEGEE. The CDR3 is 12 residues long. Deletions cut 0 bases from V and 7 bases from J, with 2 bases between. This CDR3 reads CASSLVNSPLHF. The CDR3 DNA follows: TGTGCCAGCAGCTTGGTCAATTCACCCCTCCACTTT.

The chain carries TRBV10-2 and TRBJ2-5; possibly TRBD2 for D (6 bases). The V gene lost 6 bases and the J gene lost 2 bases, with 22 bases spanning the gap. The CDR3 extends over 17 amino acids. CDR1 and CDR2 from the germline V gene are WSHSY and SAAADI. The DNA for the CDR3 is TGCGCCAGCAGGCCCGGGGGAGGATCCCCGCGTCAAGAGACCCAGTACTTC. Translation gives CASRPGGGSPRQETQYF.

This rearrangement joins TRBV5-5 to TRBJ2-5, with 10 bases identical to TRBD2. CDR1 and CDR2 from the germline V gene are SGHKS and YYEKEE (reference sequence). Unmatched junction bases numbered 13, after V lost 4 bases and J lost 4 bases. The CDR3 covers 17 residues. Here the CDR3 DNA reads TGTGCCAGCAGCCTGGGGACTAGCGAGTTTATTGGAGAGACCCAGTACTTC. It translates to CASSLGTSEFIGETQYF.

V gene TRBV7-2 combines with J gene TRBJ1-5, with 7 bases that match TRBD1. Germline CDR1 SGHTA, CDR2 FQGNSA. Trimming cost V 5 bases and J 9 bases; bases outside gene matches: 10. The CDR3 has 14 amino acids. This CDR3 is CASSNPENRGPQHF. DNA of the CDR3: TGTGCCAGCAGCAACCCAGAGAACAGGGGGCCCCAGCATTTT.

This sequence joins TRBV28 and TRBJ2-3; no clear D. This CDR3 region has 12 residues. Between the trimmed V and J ends, which lost 4 bases and 4 bases, there was a span of 6 bases. Germline CDR1 is MDHEN and CDR2 is SYDVKM. The CDR3 bases are TGTGCCAGCAGTTCCGGACCAGATACGCAGTATTTT. It yields the protein CASSSGPDTQYF.

The genes are TRBV6-5 and TRBJ1-4; possibly TRBD1 for D (5 bases). The CDR3 loop spans 13 amino acids. The V end lost 6 bases, the J end lost 8 bases, and 13 bases lay between the germline ends. The germline V gene encodes CDR1 MNHEY and CDR2 SVGAGI. CDR3 amino acids: CASSQGHQEKLFF. Here the CDR3 DNA reads TGTGCCAGCAGCCAAGGACACCAGGAAAAACTGTTTTTT.

The rearrangement links TRBV4-3 to TRBJ2-7; D ambiguous. Germline V lookup: CDR1 LGHNA, CDR2 YSLEER. This CDR3 has 15 amino acids. The germline V and J ends were trimmed by 0 bases and 2 bases, with 11 bases remaining between them. CDR3: CASSQDKATAYEQYF. As DNA, the CDR3 is TGCGCCAGCAGCCAAGATAAAGCGACCGCCTACGAGCAGTACTTC.

Comments on this clone: This CDR3 is also generated by other DNA sequences in the sample. CDR3 in DNA: TGTGCCAGTAGTATACAGGGTGATTCACCCCTCCACTTT. Residues: CASSIQGDSPLHF. The chain joins TRBV19 to TRBJ1-6, with D perhaps matching TRBD1 (5 bases). Germline V lookup: CDR1 LNHDA, CDR2 SQIVND (reference sequence). The CDR3 is made up of 13 amino acids. V was cut by 2 bases and J by 8 bases, with 7 bases left in between.